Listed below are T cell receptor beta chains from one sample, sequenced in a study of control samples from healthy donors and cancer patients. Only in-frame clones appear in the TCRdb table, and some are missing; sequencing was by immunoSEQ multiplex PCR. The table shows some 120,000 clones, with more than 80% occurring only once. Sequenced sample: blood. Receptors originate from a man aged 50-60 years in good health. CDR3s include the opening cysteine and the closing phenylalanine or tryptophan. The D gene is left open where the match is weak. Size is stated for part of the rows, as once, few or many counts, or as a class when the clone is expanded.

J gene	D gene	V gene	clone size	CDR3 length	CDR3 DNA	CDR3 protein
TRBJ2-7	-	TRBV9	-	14	TGTGCCAGCAGCGTAGACGGGGAAACCTACGAGCAGTACTTC	CASSVDGETYEQYF
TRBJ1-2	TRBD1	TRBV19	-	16	TGTGCCAGTAGTATGAGGACAGGGCCCTATGGCTATGGCTACACCTTC	CASSMRTGPYGYGYTF
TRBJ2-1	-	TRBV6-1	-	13	TGTGCCAGCAGTGACCTACACTACAATGAGCAGTTCTTC	CASSDLHYNEQFF
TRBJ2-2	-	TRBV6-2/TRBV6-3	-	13	TGTGCCAGCAGTTACTCGAATACCGGGGAGCTGTTTTTT	CASSYSNTGELFF
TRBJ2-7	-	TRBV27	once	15	TGTGCCAGCAGTTTATCGAGGGGACAACCTGGGGAGCAGTACTTC	CASSLSRGQPGEQYF
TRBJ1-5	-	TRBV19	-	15	TGTGCCAGTAGTATAGCAGGGGATAGCAATCAGCCCCAGCATTTT	CASSIAGDSNQPQHF
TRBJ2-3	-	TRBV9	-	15	TGTGCCAGCAGCATACGGGGAAGGAGCACAGATACGCAGTATTTT	CASSIRGRSTDTQYF
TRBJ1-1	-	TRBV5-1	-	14	TGCGCCAGCAGCTTGACAGGGTCAGACACTGAAGCTTTCTTT	CASSLTGSDTEAFF
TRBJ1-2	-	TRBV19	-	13	TGTGCCAGTAGTATGGGCAGGGTTGGGGGCTACACCTTC	CASSMGRVGGYTF
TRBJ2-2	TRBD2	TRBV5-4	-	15	TGTGCCAGCTCCTTGGCCGGGGGGGAAACCGGGGAGCTGTTTTTT	CASSLAGGETGELFF
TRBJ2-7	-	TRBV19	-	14	TGTGCCAGTAGTTCCAGGCTTATCCTTTACGAGCAGTACTTC	CASSSRLILYEQYF
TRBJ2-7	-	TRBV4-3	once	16	TGCGCCAGCAGCCAAGTCGTTCGGGACGGGGCCTACGAGCAGTACTTC	CASSQVVRDGAYEQYF
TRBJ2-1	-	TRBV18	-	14	TGTGCCAGCTCACCGGACACCGTGAGGGGTGAGCAGTTCTTC	CASSPDTVRGEQFF
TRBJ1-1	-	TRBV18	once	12	TGTGCCAGCTCCCCCAGGGAGACTGAAGCTTTCTTT	CASSPRETEAFF
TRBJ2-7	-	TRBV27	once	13	TGTGCCAGCAGTTTTAGTGGCCCCTACGAGCAGTACTTC	CASSFSGPYEQYF
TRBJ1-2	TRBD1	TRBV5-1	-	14	TGCGCCAGCAGCCAAGGACAGGGAGAATATGGCTACACCTTC	CASSQGQGEYGYTF
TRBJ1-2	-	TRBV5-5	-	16	TGTGCCAGCAGCTTGGGACCGGGTCGGGCGTGGTATGGCTACACCTTC	CASSLGPGRAWYGYTF
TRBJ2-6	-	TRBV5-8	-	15	TGTGCCAGCAGCCCTCACGCCCTGGGGGCCAACGTCCTGACTTTC	CASSPHALGANVLTF
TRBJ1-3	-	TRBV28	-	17	TGTGCCAGCAGTTTAGTAGGGGGGGCTTCCTCTGGAAACACCATATATTTT	CASSLVGGASSGNTIYF
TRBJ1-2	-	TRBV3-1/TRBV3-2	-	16	TGTGCCAGCAGCCAAGAATACTCGGGCAGGGGTGAGGGCTACACCTTC	CASSQEYSGRGEGYTF
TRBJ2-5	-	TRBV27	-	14	TGTGCCAGCAGTTTAAGGGATAGGAGAGAGACCCAGTACTTC	CASSLRDRRETQYF
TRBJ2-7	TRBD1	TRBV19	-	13	TGTGCCAGTACGGGACAGGGGGCCTACGAGCAGTACTTC	CASTGQGAYEQYF
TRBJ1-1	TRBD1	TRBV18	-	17	TGTGCCAGCTCACCACCCAATTCTGGACAGGGGGGCACTGAAGCTTTCTTT	CASSPPNSGQGGTEAFF
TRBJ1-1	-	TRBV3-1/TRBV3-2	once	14	TGTGCCAGCAGCCAAACTGTGGGTAGCACTGAAGCTTTCTTT	CASSQTVGSTEAFF
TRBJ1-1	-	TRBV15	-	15	TGTGCCACCAGCAGAGGGGGGGGAATGAACACTGAAGCTTTCTTT	CATSRGGGMNTEAFF
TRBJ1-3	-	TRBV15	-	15	TGTGCCACCAGCAGGGACCCGGGGTCTGGAAACACCATATATTTT	CATSRDPGSGNTIYF
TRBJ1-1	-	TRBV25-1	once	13	TGTGCCAGCAGTGAGGGACTGGCCACTGAAGCTTTCTTT	CASSEGLATEAFF
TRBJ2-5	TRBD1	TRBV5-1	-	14	TGCGCCAGCAGCTTGGACGGACAGGGCCAGACCCAGTACTTC	CASSLDGQGQTQYF
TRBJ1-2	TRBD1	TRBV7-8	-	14	TGTGCCAGCAGCTTGACAGGGGCGGACTATGGCTACACCTTC	CASSLTGADYGYTF
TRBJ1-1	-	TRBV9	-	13	TGTGCCAGCAGCGTCCAGGGAAACACTGAAGCTTTCTTT	CASSVQGNTEAFF
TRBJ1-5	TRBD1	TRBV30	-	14	TGTGCCTGGAGTGTAGAGGGGGCTCGACAGCCCCAGCATTTT	CAWSVEGARQPQHF
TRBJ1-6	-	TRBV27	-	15	TGTGCCAGCAGTTTAGGGGCAGGGAGGGGTTCACCCCTCCACTTT	CASSLGAGRGSPLHF
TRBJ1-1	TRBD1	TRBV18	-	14	TGTGCCAGCTCCCTGGAAGGGGGCAACACTGAAGCTTTCTTT	CASSLEGGNTEAFF
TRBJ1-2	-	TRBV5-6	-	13	TGTGCCAGCAGCTTGGCCCTCCCTTATGGCTACACCTTC	CASSLALPYGYTF
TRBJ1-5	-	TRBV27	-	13	TGTGCCAGCAGGCAGGGCGGGAGGCAGCCCCAGCATTTT	CASRQGGRQPQHF
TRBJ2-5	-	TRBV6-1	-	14	TGTGCCAGCAGTGATGGACTGACAAAAGAGACCCAGTACTTC	CASSDGLTKETQYF
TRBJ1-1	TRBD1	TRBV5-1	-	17	TGCGCCAGCAGCCACGACAGGGGGCGCGGGATGAACACTGAAGCTTTCTTT	CASSHDRGRGMNTEAFF
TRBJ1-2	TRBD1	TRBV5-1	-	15	TGCGCCAGCAGCACGGGGACAGGGGCTCAGTATGGCTACACCTTC	CASSTGTGAQYGYTF
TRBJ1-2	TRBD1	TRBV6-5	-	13	TGTGCCAGCAGGCTGGGACAGGGGTATGGCTACACCTTC	CASRLGQGYGYTF
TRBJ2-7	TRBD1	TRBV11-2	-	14	TGTGCCAGCAGCTTATACGGACAGGGATACGAGCAGTACTTC	CASSLYGQGYEQYF
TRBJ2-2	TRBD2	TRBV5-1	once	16	TGCGCCAGCAGCACAGGACTAGCGACGAACATCGGGGAGCTGTTTTTT	CASSTGLATNIGELFF
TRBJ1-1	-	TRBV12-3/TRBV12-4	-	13	TGTGCCAGCAGTCGGGCGGCGAACACTGAAGCTTTCTTT	CASSRAANTEAFF
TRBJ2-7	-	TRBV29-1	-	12	TGCAGCGTCGCCCCACAGGGAAACGAGCAGTACTTC	CSVAPQGNEQYF
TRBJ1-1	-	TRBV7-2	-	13	TGTGCCAGCAGTTACAGCTACTACACTGAAGCTTTCTTT	CASSYSYYTEAFF
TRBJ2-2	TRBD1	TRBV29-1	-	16	TGCAGCGTTGCGGGCTGGCAGGGGGCAGGAACCGGGGAGCTGTTTTTT	CSVAGWQGAGTGELFF